There are many counts of the clone carrying this TCR beta chain. The target antigen is unknown. It was with a sample-barcoded 5' primer and a J-beta primer mix that a second PCR of roughly 7 to 12 cycles was run. Via MiXCR, TCRdb re-called the 5' RACE reads, giving one row per CDR3 protein. The table shows some 920,000 distinct CDR3 sequences, with roughly half occurring only once. Drawing of peripheral blood yielded about 9.8 milliliters from each donor. This CDR3 has 14 amino acids. The germline V and J ends were trimmed by 0 bases and 7 bases, with 10 bases remaining between them. Germline V gene lookup returns CDR1 LGHNA and CDR2 YNFKEQ. These data are taken from a study of blood T cells in healthy people across ages. For the study at large: Template switching picked up about one barcoded beta molecule for each two T cells. Study-wide findings and caveats: Measured against age, TCR beta diversity per million T cells decreased in a roughly linear manner.

This chain uses TRBV4-2 with TRBJ2-4; either TRBD1 or TRBD2 may fit D (6 bases each). The clonotype was recovered from a woman aged 60-75 years in good health. The specimen was blood. CDR3 residues: CASSQDRGGNIQYF. The DNA of the CDR3 is TGTGCCAGCAGCCAAGATCGAGGGGGGAACATTCAGTACTTC.